The source of this T cell receptor beta chain is a study of T cell repertoires in cytomegalovirus infection. Study-wide context: It can be stated that public TCR beta signatures indicated CMV infection as well as a matching HLA type.

Trimming stripped 6 bases from V and 0 bases from J, with 12 bases between. Germline V gene sequence: CDR1 MNHEY, CDR2 SMNVEV (reference sequence). The CDR3 has 15 amino acids. General study points: Ex vivo responses were dominated by HLA-C-restricted CMV-specific TCR beta clonotypes.

Note on this clonotype: Its specificity is not known.

TCRdb itself ran the reads through MiXCR, one entry per CDR3 protein. The data show some 350,000 distinct CDR3 sequences, about 34% seen once. This sequence joins TRBV27 and TRBJ1-5; D is possibly TRBD1 (6 bases). This sequence was found in a human donor in good health (CMV status not recorded). Some clones in this sample may be carry-over from other donors' samples. The starting material was cultured PBMCs, obtained from culture after CMV antigen stimulation. DNA for the CDR3: TGTGCCAGCAGAGGGGGGGGTTATAGCAATCAGCCCCAGCATTTT. Translating it yields CASRGGGYSNQPQHF.